The 26 T cell receptor beta chains given below trace back to one sample, sequenced in a study of blood T cells in healthy people across ages. Through a sample-barcoded 5' primer and a J-beta primer mix, a second PCR was run for roughly 6 to 12 cycles. MiXCR, run by TCRdb on the 5' RACE reads, gives a single entry per CDR3 protein. Here the sample spans about 1 million distinct CDR3 sequences, approximately 26% being singletons. These data also formed part of another study, on T cells of mothers and their children.

Sequences were obtained from blood. The receptors were sampled from a girl aged 2 to 10 in good health.

The chain combines TRBV7-9 with TRBJ1-2; D unresolved. CDR1 SEHNR and CDR2 FQNEAQ come from the germline V gene (reference sequence). This CDR3 contains 15 residues. V was shortened by 5 bases and J by 8 bases, with 21 bases between the two germline ends. The CDR3: CASSPTPIQAGGYTF. Here the CDR3 DNA reads TGTGCCAGCAGCCCAACCCCGATCCAGGCCGGGGGCTACACCTTC.

This clonotype appeared a few times. The chain has TRBV4-1 and TRBJ2-7; D remains unclear. The germline gives CDR1 MGHRA, CDR2 YSYEKL. The V and J ends lost 7 bases and 5 bases respectively, with 18 bases between them. The CDR3 totals 14 residues. The CDR3 DNA reads TGCGCCAGCACTACAGTAGTACGAGGTCACGAGCAGTACTTC. It translates to CASTTVVRGHEQYF.

V and J are TRBV7-8 and TRBJ1-3; D not certain. Germline values: CDR1 SGHVS, CDR2 FQNEAQ. There are 16 residues in the CDR3. V lost 3 bases, J lost 0 bases, and 12 bases lay in between. CDR3 coding DNA: TGTGCCAGCAGCTTTTTAGCACTGCTCTCTGGAAACACCATATATTTT. Translating it yields CASSFLALLSGNTIYF.

This clonotype was seen more than once but under ten times. The chain uses TRBV29-1 and TRBJ2-3, with D uncertain. Trimming left V 1 base short and J 4 bases short, with 15 bases between. Germline V CDR1 and CDR2: SQVTM, ANQGSEA. The CDR3 runs 15 residues. The CDR3 sequence: CSVEAVASGSDTQYF. The CDR3 coding sequence is TGCAGCGTTGAAGCGGTTGCTAGTGGTTCAGATACGCAGTATTTT.

V gene TRBV28 combines with J gene TRBJ1-2; D is perhaps TRBD1 (6 bases). V gave up 10 bases and J gave up 7 bases, with 25 bases separating them. The CDR3 totals 15 residues. Germline loops: CDR1 MDHEN, CDR2 SYDVKM. This CDR3 reads CAIRTVSSWGGGYTF. CDR3 nucleotides: TGTGCCATTCGGACAGTCTCCAGTTGGGGGGGTGGCTACACCTTC.

The chain carries TRBV3-1 and TRBJ2-5, with D possibly matching TRBD2 (6 bases). The J call may be mistaken, given a closer DNA end match to TRBJ2-7. CDR1 and CDR2 from the germline V gene are LGHDT and YNNKEL (reference sequence). The CDR3 loop spans 12 amino acids. As DNA, the CDR3 is TGTGCCAGTTCGCGGGAAGTATACGAGCAGTACTTC. This sequence encodes CASSREVYEQYF.

This chain joins TRBV3-1 and TRBJ2-5; 8 nucleotides match TRBD1. The CDR3 length is 14 residues. Germline CDR1 LGHDT, CDR2 YNNKEL (reference sequence). V lost 8 bases and J lost 5; bases outside the gene matches: 10. The DNA of the CDR3 is TGTGCCAGCGGAGGGACAGGTCGTGGGGAGACCCAGTACTTC. As protein: CASGGTGRGETQYF.

A few counts support this clonotype. The rearrangement links TRBV5-1 to TRBJ2-2, with D perhaps being TRBD1 or TRBD2 (6 bases each). The CDR3 is 19 residues long. The germline V and J ends were trimmed by 0 bases and 0 bases, with 18 bases remaining between them. Germline V gives CDR1 SGHRS, CDR2 YFSETQ. The CDR3 here is CASSLDPGAPFPNTGELFF. The CDR3 nucleotides read TGCGCCAGCAGCTTGGATCCGGGGGCGCCTTTCCCGAACACCGGGGAGCTGTTTTTT.

This sequence joins TRBV7-2 and TRBJ1-4, with TRBD1 as a possible D gene (5 bases). Trimming shortened V by 7 bases and J by 8 bases, and 14 bases separated the two germline ends. The CDR3 sequence is 13 residues long. Germline lookup yields CDR1 SGHTA and CDR2 FQGNSA. CDR3 in amino acids: CASTPLRGEKLFF. The CDR3, as DNA: TGTGCCAGCACGCCTCTTAGGGGCGAAAAACTGTTTTTT.

This clonotype was counted only a few times. This sequence joins TRBV11-3 and TRBJ1-4; D not resolved. CDR3 length: 12 residues. Germline CDR1 and CDR2: SGHNT and YENEEA. The germline V and J ends were trimmed by 4 bases and 8 bases, with 8 bases remaining between them. The CDR3 region has the DNA TGTGCCAGCAGCTATCCTTCCGAAAAACTGTTTTTT. This sequence encodes CASSYPSEKLFF.

The gene calls are TRBV12-3 or TRBV12-4 and TRBJ2-1; 10 nucleotides agree with TRBD2. This CDR3 spans 18 amino acids. Unmatched junction bases numbered 10, after V lost 5 bases and J lost 0 bases. The CDR3 nucleotides read TGTGCCAGCAGTCCTTCGGTCCTAGCGGGAGCCTCCTACAATGAGCAGTTCTTC. Its protein product is CASSPSVLAGASYNEQFF.

The V and J genes are TRBV4-3 and TRBJ1-2, with D possibly matching TRBD1 (5 bases). Trimming left V 0 bases short and J 4 bases short, with 15 bases between. CDR1 is LGHNA and CDR2 is YSLEER in the germline V gene. This CDR3 spans 16 amino acids. CDR3 coding DNA: TGCGCCAGCAGCCAAGATCGGAGGGGACCGGGCTATGGCTACACCTTC. This gives the protein CASSQDRRGPGYGYTF.

V is TRBV9 and J is TRBJ1-2; 7 bases map to TRBD1. The CDR3 covers 13 residues. Germline loops: CDR1 SGDLS, CDR2 YYNGEE. The J segment lost 8 bases and the V segment lost 0 bases, leaving 4 bases of the junction unmatched. The chain's CDR3 is CASSVGQGGGYTF. CDR3 nucleotide sequence: TGTGCCAGCAGCGTAGGACAGGGAGGCGGCTACACCTTC.

The CDR3 loop reads CASSSLMGTGELFF. The CDR3 DNA reads TGTGCCAGCAGCTCCCTTATGGGGACCGGGGAGCTGTTTTTT. The chain uses TRBV27 and TRBJ2-2; D gene unclear. CDR1 MNHEY and CDR2 SMNVEV come from the germline V gene (reference sequence). The CDR3 extends over 14 amino acids. Trimming cost V 6 bases and J 5 bases, with 13 bases left between them.

The rearrangement uses TRBV20-1 and TRBJ1-5, with 8 bases aligning to TRBD1. The V gene end was trimmed by 2 bases and the J gene end by 7 bases; junction bases not matched to a gene: 4. Germline CDR1 and CDR2: DFQATT and SNEGSKA (reference sequence). The CDR3 length is 13 residues. CDR3 amino acids: CSARRTGSQPQHF. The CDR3 DNA is TGCAGTGCTAGAAGGACAGGGTCCCAGCCCCAGCATTTT.

V and J are TRBV10-3 and TRBJ1-2; 8 bases map to TRBD1. From germline, CDR1 is ENHRY and CDR2 SYGVKD. With V trimmed by 0 bases and J by 12 bases, 3 bases remained unmatched. The CDR3 covers 12 residues. CDR3 amino acids: CAISESGQGNTF. As DNA, the CDR3 is TGTGCCATCAGTGAGTCAGGACAGGGCAACACCTTC.

On this clonotype: Being one base from a much bigger clone, this may be a read error. The chain recombines TRBV7-2 with TRBJ2-1; D gene ambiguous. The V end lost 7 bases, the J end lost 0 bases, and 13 bases lay between the germline ends. The germline gives CDR1 SGHTA, CDR2 FQGNSA. This CDR3 is 15 amino acids long. DNA of the CDR3: TGTGCCAGCACCCGGAACGGTAGCTCCTACAATGAGCAGTTCTTC. Protein product: CASTRNGSSYNEQFF.

This clonotype was picked up many times. The genes are TRBV6-6 and TRBJ2-7; 7 bases match TRBD2. V dropped 6 bases and J dropped 3; count of bases not matched to a gene: 8. The CDR3 consists of 14 residues. Per germline, CDR1 MNHNY and CDR2 SVGAGI (reference sequence). CDR3 residues: CASRDGREGYEQYF. CDR3 DNA: TGTGCCAGCAGGGACGGCAGGGAGGGCTACGAGCAGTACTTC.

The CDR3 protein is CASSLAGYPTCEQYF. The CDR3 DNA reads TGCGCCAGCAGCTTGGCCGGGTACCCTACCTGCGAGCAGTACTTC. This chain connects TRBV5-1 to TRBJ2-7; no definite D call. The V end lost 0 bases, the J end lost 6 bases, and 16 bases lay between the germline ends. The CDR3 spans 15 residues. The germline gives CDR1 SGHRS, CDR2 YFSETQ.

The chain combines TRBV29-1 with TRBJ2-5; unclear D gene. Trimming shortened V by 6 bases and J by 2 bases, and 13 bases separated the two germline ends. From germline, CDR1 is SQVTM and CDR2 ANQGSEA. This CDR3 has 13 amino acids. The CDR3 DNA is TGCAGCGTGGATTTAGGGCGTCAAGAGACCCAGTACTTC. This translates into CSVDLGRQETQYF.

This clonotype was seen a handful of times. The gene calls are TRBV4-2 and TRBJ2-2; the D call may be TRBD1 or TRBD2 (5 bases each). Germline CDR1 LGHNA, CDR2 YNFKEQ. V lost 3 bases and J 7 bases, leaving 18 bases between the germline ends. CDR3 length: 16 residues. For the CDR3, the DNA is TGTGCCAGCAGCCAGTCCGCCGGGACGAAAGTCGGGGAGCTGTTTTTT. Translation gives CASSQSAGTKVGELFF.

The chain is built from TRBV7-8 and TRBJ2-6, with D perhaps TRBD1 or TRBD2 (6 bases each). Between the trimmed V and J ends, which lost 5 bases and 4 bases, there was a span of 15 bases. The CDR3 has 16 residues. CDR1 is SGHVS and CDR2 is FQNEAQ in the germline V gene. CDR3 sequence (DNA): TGTGCCAGCAGCAAAAGAAGGGGGGCCGGGGCCAACGTCCTGACTTTC. As protein: CASSKRRGAGANVLTF.

The genes are TRBV15 and TRBJ2-1; 7 bases map to TRBD1. From germline, CDR1 is LNHNV and CDR2 YYDKDF (reference sequence). Unmatched junction bases numbered 10, after V lost 0 bases and J lost 5 bases. The CDR3 loop spans 17 amino acids. In DNA, the CDR3 is TGTGCCACCAGCAGAGAAGGACAGGCCCCCGGGAACAATGAGCAGTTCTTC. This translates into CATSREGQAPGNNEQFF.

This clonotype was observed a handful of times. The chain couples TRBV6-6 to TRBJ2-5; no clear D. The length of the CDR3 is 12 residues. Germline CDR1 and CDR2: MNHNY and SVGAGI (reference sequence). The germline V and J ends were trimmed by 5 bases and 13 bases, with 17 bases remaining between them. This CDR3 reads CASSDPTLQRYF. Here the CDR3 DNA reads TGTGCCAGCAGTGACCCAACTCTGCAACGGTACTTC.

To note about this clonotype: The junction and the germline gene differ at one end; a read error may be behind it. The chain carries TRBV27 and TRBJ2-7, with 8 bases identical to TRBD1. The CDR3 totals 15 residues. The V gene's germline CDR1 is MNHEY and CDR2 SMNVEV (reference sequence). In DNA form, the CDR3 reads TGTGCCAGCACCCTCCTCAGGGACAGGATCTACGGGCAGTACTTC. Translation: CASTLLRDRIYGQYF.

The V call is TRBV7-2, the J call TRBJ1-5; no reliable D call. V dropped 2 bases and J dropped 2 bases, with 10 bases sitting between them. Germline V CDR1 and CDR2: SGHTA, FQGNSA. CDR3 length: 15 residues. The CDR3 DNA reads as TGTGCCAGCAGCTTACGATTCGGGGGCAATCAGCCCCAGCATTTT. Protein: CASSLRFGGNQPQHF.